The clone carrying this T cell receptor beta chain was found many times. Trimming removed 4 bases from V and 8 bases from J; junction bases left unmatched: 14. The CDR3 covers 16 residues. Germline lookup yields CDR1 SGHAT and CDR2 FQNNGV. This entry is derived from a study of Graves' ophthalmopathy and Graves' hyperthyroidism. As the template, RNA transcripts were used to amplify TCR beta CDR3 regions. The library came from an HTBI-primed first-round RT-PCR and a second-round multiplex PCR. TCRdb re-called the multiplex PCR reads through MiXCR, storing one row per CDR3 protein. The table includes hundreds of thousands of distinct CDR3 sequences, around a fifth detected once.

The sample consisted of peripheral blood. The rearrangement uses TRBV11-2 and TRBJ1-2; 9 bases map to TRBD1. The sequence came from a woman between 18 and 30 years old with stable Graves' hyperthyroidism. Some clones in this sample may be carry-over from other donors' samples. The CDR3 region has the DNA TGTGCCAGCAGCTCGTACCGGGACAGGGAAACGATCGGCTACACCTTC. As protein: CASSSYRDRETIGYTF.